Listed here are 4 T cell receptor beta chains from one sample, sequenced in a study of CD8 T cells in ankylosing spondylitis. MiXCR, applied by TCRdb to the 5' RACE reads, yields one record per CDR3 protein. This table has under 300,000 distinct CDR3 sequences, 15% to 20% appearing once. Source material: blood, either unsorted or a sorted T cell fraction (not recorded which). The receptor set was obtained from a male donor with ankylosing spondylitis or in good health (not recorded which).

This clonotype was seen many times. The chain joins TRBV5-1 to TRBJ2-7; D ambiguous. CDR1 is SGHRS, CDR2 YFSETQ, per germline. The CDR3 is made up of 12 amino acids. The ends were cut back, 5 bases at V and 4 bases at J, with 10 bases in the middle. The CDR3 loop is CASRAAEYEQYF. CDR3 in DNA: TGCGCCAGCAGGGCGGCGGAGTACGAGCAGTACTTC.

This clonotype turned up a few times. The V gene is TRBV12-3 or TRBV12-4, the J gene TRBJ2-3, with TRBD2 identical over 7 bases. Unmatched junction bases numbered 15, after V lost 6 bases and J lost 0 bases. This CDR3 has 18 amino acids. The CDR3, as DNA: TGTGCCAGCAGCCTATTCCGGGGGGACGGAAGTAGCACAGATACGCAGTATTTT. Translating gives CASSLFRGDGSSTDTQYF.

This clonotype was detected only a few times. This chain joins TRBV4-1 and TRBJ2-6; a possible D gene is TRBD1 (5 bases). The CDR3 is made up of 15 amino acids. V was cut by 4 bases and J by 0 bases, with 7 bases left in between. CDR1 MGHRA and CDR2 YSYEKL come from the germline V gene. The CDR3 DNA sequence: TGCGCCAGCAGCCCCCAGGGCTCTGGGGCCAACGTCCTGACTTTC. It translates to CASSPQGSGANVLTF.

This clonotype was seen more than once but under ten times. The rearrangement links TRBV27 to TRBJ2-2, with D uncertain. Per germline, CDR1 MNHEY and CDR2 SMNVEV (reference sequence). This CDR3 comprises 15 residues. V dropped 3 bases and J dropped 0 bases, with 8 bases sitting between them. In nucleotides, the CDR3 is TGTGCCAGCAGTTTCGACGGTGCGAACACCGGGGAGCTGTTTTTT. This gives the protein CASSFDGANTGELFF.